These T cell receptor beta chains were read from a single sample in a study of OX40 agonist ivuxolimab in advanced cancers. Data came from immunoSEQ multiplex PCR; TCRdb stores just in-frame clones and leaves some out. The table records 70,000 to 90,000 clones, around 87% of them present only once. The source was CD4+ or CD8+ T cells sorted from blood, collected in a trial of the OX40 agonist ivuxolimab. These TCRs come from an adult with an advanced solid tumor such as melanoma, head and neck, liver or kidney cancer. The conserved cysteine and the conserved F or W are not part of the CDR3 here. Fields, in order: J gene, CDR3 length, V gene, D gene, CDR3 protein. A D gene is named only where the DNA matches it firmly.

J gene: TRBJ2-1; CDR3 length: 11; V gene: TRBV18; D gene: TRBD1; CDR3 protein: ASSQRQGVEQF
J gene: TRBJ2-7; CDR3 length: 13; V gene: TRBV11-2; D gene: .; CDR3 protein: ASSSTLPGSYEQY
J gene: TRBJ1-2; CDR3 length: 15; V gene: TRBV4-1; D gene: .; CDR3 protein: ASSQDITRGASYGYT
J gene: TRBJ2-2; CDR3 length: 13; V gene: TRBV9; D gene: .; CDR3 protein: ASSVFSLNTGELF
J gene: TRBJ1-4; CDR3 length: 15; V gene: TRBV19; D gene: TRBD1; CDR3 protein: ASRSFRQGFHNEKLF
J gene: TRBJ1-1; CDR3 length: 12; V gene: TRBV6-6; D gene: .; CDR3 protein: ASSYGSLNTEAF
J gene: TRBJ2-7; CDR3 length: 10; V gene: TRBV10-3; D gene: .; CDR3 protein: AISEWNYEQY
J gene: TRBJ2-7; CDR3 length: 10; V gene: TRBV7-6; D gene: TRBD2; CDR3 protein: ASSLMREEQY
J gene: TRBJ2-7; CDR3 length: 12; V gene: TRBV6-1; D gene: .; CDR3 protein: ASRGLMGPYEQY
J gene: TRBJ2-7; CDR3 length: 11; V gene: TRBV5-1; D gene: .; CDR3 protein: ASSSSGLGEQY
J gene: TRBJ2-3; CDR3 length: 12; V gene: TRBV7-3; D gene: TRBD1; CDR3 protein: ASSSGQGADTQY
J gene: TRBJ2-5; CDR3 length: 11; V gene: TRBV5-4; D gene: .; CDR3 protein: ASRPQVEETQY
J gene: TRBJ2-2; CDR3 length: 13; V gene: TRBV5-4; D gene: TRBD2; CDR3 protein: ASRRRGGDTGELF
J gene: TRBJ1-2; CDR3 length: 11; V gene: TRBV6-5; D gene: .; CDR3 protein: ASSPGGNYGYT
J gene: TRBJ2-7; CDR3 length: 13; V gene: TRBV11-2; D gene: .; CDR3 protein: ASSSPSYSSYEQY
J gene: TRBJ1-4; CDR3 length: 12; V gene: TRBV30; D gene: TRBD1; CDR3 protein: ACPTGASNEKLF
J gene: TRBJ2-3; CDR3 length: 14; V gene: TRBV19; D gene: TRBD1; CDR3 protein: ASSKGTGQLHGTQY
J gene: TRBJ2-3; CDR3 length: 9; V gene: TRBV28; D gene: .; CDR3 protein: ASSRTDTQY
J gene: .; CDR3 length: 15; V gene: TRBV5-1; D gene: .; CDR3 protein: ASSLELQRTGTDTQH
J gene: TRBJ2-1; CDR3 length: 15; V gene: TRBV7-9; D gene: .; CDR3 protein: ASSSGGRLSSYNEQF
J gene: TRBJ2-3; CDR3 length: 12; V gene: TRBV7-8; D gene: .; CDR3 protein: ASSFHGYTDTQY
J gene: TRBJ2-7; CDR3 length: 12; V gene: TRBV2; D gene: .; CDR3 protein: ATSPGRLSYEQY
J gene: TRBJ2-7; CDR3 length: 10; V gene: TRBV7-2; D gene: TRBD2; CDR3 protein: ASSPAGIEQY
J gene: TRBJ2-1; CDR3 length: 12; V gene: TRBV7-9; D gene: .; CDR3 protein: ASSFERDYNEQF
J gene: TRBJ2-3; CDR3 length: 11; V gene: TRBV7-2; D gene: .; CDR3 protein: ASSLGPLDTQY
J gene: TRBJ2-1; CDR3 length: 14; V gene: TRBV14; D gene: .; CDR3 protein: ASSPQVGGSYNEQF
J gene: TRBJ2-4; CDR3 length: 11; V gene: TRBV5-6; D gene: .; CDR3 protein: ASSLDGPTIQY
J gene: TRBJ2-1; CDR3 length: 10; V gene: TRBV27; D gene: TRBD1; CDR3 protein: ASRQTGNEQF
J gene: TRBJ2-1; CDR3 length: 15; V gene: TRBV13; D gene: .; CDR3 protein: ASSFGGAGSSYNEQF
J gene: TRBJ2-7; CDR3 length: 9; V gene: TRBV5-5; D gene: .; CDR3 protein: ASSSGSEQY
J gene: TRBJ1-1; CDR3 length: 9; V gene: TRBV30; D gene: .; CDR3 protein: AWSVGTEAF
J gene: TRBJ1-2; CDR3 length: 12; V gene: TRBV19; D gene: .; CDR3 protein: ASSVQSGTYGYT
J gene: TRBJ2-1; CDR3 length: 12; V gene: TRBV4-3; D gene: .; CDR3 protein: ASSPGSLGNEQF
J gene: TRBJ1-2; CDR3 length: 12; V gene: TRBV2; D gene: .; CDR3 protein: ASSELRANYGYT
J gene: TRBJ2-5; CDR3 length: 9; V gene: TRBV6-5; D gene: .; CDR3 protein: ASSSQETQY
J gene: TRBJ2-1; CDR3 length: 14; V gene: TRBV5-1; D gene: .; CDR3 protein: ASSLAGANLYMEQF
J gene: TRBJ2-3; CDR3 length: 15; V gene: TRBV2; D gene: TRBD2; CDR3 protein: ASSETRTSSNTDTQY
J gene: TRBJ1-1; CDR3 length: 11; V gene: TRBV19; D gene: .; CDR3 protein: ASSGRLNTEAF